This T cell receptor beta chain was sequenced in a study of T cells after yellow fever vaccination. General study results and limits: Contaminants from the bulk population, in the form of abundant clonotypes, could be found in FACS-sorted repertoires.

Regarding this clonotype: Its antigen remains unknown.

Trimming stripped 6 bases from V and 8 bases from J, with 21 bases between. Per the germline V gene, CDR1 is SGHRS and CDR2 is YFSETQ. The CDR3 has 15 amino acids. The 5'RACE template-switching step produced TCR cDNA and added a universal primer site and UMIs. TCRdb re-derived calls from the 5' RACE reads in MiXCR, one entry per CDR3 protein. Of a few hundred thousand distinct CDR3 sequences in the sample, around 7% were seen once. The sample was PBMCs, taken about 49 days after the first yellow fever vaccination. The receptor was derived from a man in his late teens or twenties who received the YFV17D yellow fever vaccine. This chain connects TRBV5-1 to TRBJ2-1; D might be TRBD2 (6 bases). The CDR3 DNA reads TGCGCCAGCACGTCCCCAGGGCCCGGAGGGTATGAGCAGTTCTTC. Amino acid sequence: CASTSPGPGGYEQFF. The full variable domain, completed using reference TRBV5-1 and TRBJ2-1, is KAGVTQTPRYLIKTRGQQVTLSCSPISGHRSVSWYQQTPGQGLQFLFEYFSETQRNKGNFPGRFSGRQFSNSRSEMNVSTLELGDSALYLCASTSPGPGGYEQFFGPGTRLTVL.